Sequencing of this TCR beta chain was carried out in a study of blood T cells in healthy people across ages (dated by TCRdb to the mid-2010s). Notes on the research overall: In model experiments, template switching captured about one uniquely barcoded TCR beta cDNA molecule for every two T cells. Age-related changes in TCR beta repertoire diversity were measured in the study by deep sequencing normalized with unique cDNA molecular identifiers. Donors were grouped into four age groups: young (average roughly 15 years), middle-aged (around 39), aged (62) and long-lived (less than 85). To avoid experimental bias, donors of different ages were randomly spread across the sequencing lanes. For two donors (one aged 18 to 30 and one aged 80 or older), the study analyzed two additional independent replicas of 1 million unique cDNA reads from the same blood draw. What the study reported, not specific to this receptor: Because donor CMV infection status was unknown, age-related changes in expanded clonotypes were potentially confounded. As age increased, observed TCR beta diversity per million T cells dropped in a roughly linear way, and a significant reduction was already evident by age around 41. Estimates of total diversity based on one million sequenced T cells were considered lower bounds and underestimates. Since profiling was done on bulk unsorted PBMCs, naive and antigen-experienced compartments could not be conclusively compared. A strong correlation was found between observed TCR beta diversity and the percentage of naive T cells measured by flow cytometry. The long-lived group showed more naive CD4+ T cells, fewer expanded clones and increased TCR diversity than the aged group, suggesting age selection.

At the junction V is shortened by 0 bases and J by 8 bases, with 11 bases in between. The germline V gene (reference sequence) gives CDR1 as DFQATT and CDR2 as SNEGSKA. The cysteine opens and the phenylalanine closes a CDR3 of 13 amino acids. Left in the record is the CDR3 DNA by itself, 39 bases read in frame from the first base. Comments on this clonotype: This clone's antigen is unknown. Base qualities are not recorded, but no much larger clone differs from it by a single base.

Library preparation used 5' RACE. This sample was sequenced with an Illumina HiSeq 2500. The second PCR ran for roughly 7 to 12 cycles and used a J-beta primer mix along with a sample-barcoded 5' primer. A unique molecular identifier was introduced onto each TCR beta cDNA molecule by a template-switch 5' adaptor carrying 12 random nucleotides. Each sample yielded at least 3 million CDR3-containing paired-end reads. All of the RNA was converted into first-strand cDNA using the Mint cDNA synthesis kit, with a TRBC-specific oligonucleotide serving as the primer. All cDNA was treated with uracil-DNA glycosylase and then went through a first 18-cycle PCR with the universal primers M1SS and BC2_uni_R. The study's processing was this. For normalization, 1 million high-quality reads, each with a distinct molecular identifier, were randomly selected from each sample. Reads with shared molecular identifiers were discarded instead of being binned into consensus sequences. MiTCR, with a Q25 quality threshold and the strictest error-elimination algorithm, was used for CDR3 identification, clonotype clustering and error correction. A nonparametric unseen species model with Euler transformation was used to estimate a lower bound on total TCR beta diversity. The public reads were reanalyzed by TCRdb: fastp trimming at Q25, MiXCR alignment, in-frame beta chains only. Entries that share a CDR3 protein sequence are merged under the most common genes and DNA. The V and J calls follow TCRdb's processing rather than the paper's. Counted in this sample were some 1.5 million distinct CDR3 sequences; 28% of them appeared once. The ten largest account for approximately 7.7% of the sample.

Donors were a few dozen systemically healthy Caucasian individuals from Russia aged roughly 6 to 100 years. Each donor gave approximately 9.4 milliliters of peripheral blood, drawn into EDTA-treated Vacutainer tubes. Ficoll-Paque density-gradient centrifugation was used to isolate PBMCs, with at least 6 million per sample. Total RNA, at least 5 micrograms per sample, was extracted from PBMCs with Trizol reagent. For every donor, flow cytometry on a PBMC aliquot measured the percentage of naive CD45RAhigh/CD27high T cells. Source material: blood. This clonotype originated in a woman aged 25-40 years in good health. The rearranged chain carries TRBV20-1 and TRBJ2-1; the D gene cannot be named for sure. The DNA reads as follows: TGCAGTGCTAGAGATGTGACTCGCGATGAGCAGTTCTTC. Its translation is CSARDVTRDEQFF.